The rows below give T cell receptor beta chains drawn from one sample of a study of glioma-infiltrating T cells. TCRdb itself ran the multiplex PCR reads through MiXCR, one entry per CDR3 protein. This table has 170,000 or so distinct CDR3 sequences, about 40% appearing once. The specimen was glioma tissue, nonneoplastic brain tissue, or PBMCs (not recorded which). These receptors were obtained from a human donor with low-grade glioma or glioblastoma, undergoing nonglioma brain surgery, or in good health (not recorded which). The CDR3 runs from the conserved cysteine through the conserved F or W. D genes are given only for firm matches. Clone size is given for some rows only: seen once, a few or many times, or a class if the clone is expanded.

d_call | cdr3_length | j_call | v_call | clone_size | cdr3_nt | cdr3_aa
TRBD2 | 16 | TRBJ2-7 | TRBV6-1 | many | TGTGCCAGCAGTATAGGACTAGCGGGAGGGCCGGGCGAGCAGTACTTC | CASSIGLAGGPGEQYF
TRBD2 | 15 | TRBJ2-7 | TRBV27 | many | TGTGCCAGCAGTTTGAGGACTAGTACTGGCTACGAGCAGTACTTC | CASSLRTSTGYEQYF
- | 16 | TRBJ1-2 | TRBV12-3/TRBV12-4 | many | TGTGCCAGCAGTTTCGGCCGTAGGTTAGGCAACTATGGCTACACCTTC | CASSFGRRLGNYGYTF
- | 14 | TRBJ2-7 | TRBV2 | few | TGTGCCAGCAGCCGGAGGGCGAACTACTACGAGCAGTACTTC | CASSRRANYYEQYF
- | 14 | TRBJ1-2 | TRBV3-1 | - | TGTGCCAGCAGCCCACACGGGACACTATATTGCTACACCTTC | CASSPHGTLYCYTF
TRBD2 | 14 | TRBJ2-5 | TRBV29-1 | many | TGCAGCGTCAGAGCGGGAGTGGGGCAAGAGACCCAGTACTTC | CSVRAGVGQETQYF
- | 12 | TRBJ1-1 | TRBV20-1 | medium-sized | TGCAGTGCTAGTATTGGCAGCACTGAAGCTTTCTTT | CSASIGSTEAFF
- | 11 | TRBJ2-3 | TRBV29-1 | many | TGCAGCGCATGGGGGAACAATACGCAGTATTTT | CSAWGNNTQYF
- | 14 | TRBJ2-5 | TRBV7-9 | - | TGTGCCAGCAGCTTAGTACAGAACCAAGAGACCCAGTACTTC | CASSLVQNQETQYF
- | 14 | TRBJ1-1 | TRBV12-3/TRBV12-4 | - | TGTGCCAGCAGGACCACAGGGCGTAAGACTGAAGCTTTCTTT | CASRTTGRKTEAFF
TRBD2 | 13 | TRBJ2-1 | TRBV15 | many | TGTGCCACCAGCCGGGCGGGGGTGAATGAGCAGTTCTTC | CATSRAGVNEQFF
- | 12 | TRBJ2-1 | TRBV20-1 | - | TGCAGTGCTAGCAGCAGCCCCTATGAGCAGTTCTTC | CSASSSPYEQFF
- | 12 | TRBJ2-5 | TRBV11-2 | once | TGTGCCAGCACCCCGTACCAAGAGACCCAGTACTTC | CASTPYQETQYF
- | 12 | TRBJ2-1 | TRBV7-8 | - | TGTGCCAGCAGCCTTCCTAGGAATGAGCAGTTCTTC | CASSLPRNEQFF
- | 15 | TRBJ2-3 | TRBV6-1 | many | TGTGCCAGCAGTGACTTGGGACTCCTTATGGATACGCAGTATTTT | CASSDLGLLMDTQYF
TRBD2 | 16 | TRBJ2-1 | TRBV3-1 | once | TGTGCCAGCAGCGCGCTCGGACTAGCGGGAGGGGATGAGCAGTTCTTC | CASSALGLAGGDEQFF
TRBD1 | 14 | TRBJ1-3 | TRBV28 | many | TGTGCCAGCAGTTTAGACAGGGCTGGAAACACCATATATTTT | CASSLDRAGNTIYF
- | 15 | TRBJ2-7 | TRBV6-1 | many | TGTGCCAGCAACCCGGGACTCCTTGACTCCTACGAGCAGTACTTC | CASNPGLLDSYEQYF
TRBD1 | 14 | TRBJ1-2 | TRBV28 | - | TGTGCCAGCGGTACCAGGGGGTTCAGCTATGGCTACACCTTC | CASGTRGFSYGYTF
TRBD1 | 15 | TRBJ1-1 | TRBV14 | - | TGTGCCAGCAGGACTACAAGACAGGGCGTCACTGAAGCTTTCTTT | CASRTTRQGVTEAFF
TRBD1 | 15 | TRBJ1-1 | TRBV19 | few | TGTGCCAGTAGTCCAAGGGGACAGAAGAACACTGAAGCTTTCTTT | CASSPRGQKNTEAFF
TRBD2 | 14 | TRBJ2-7 | TRBV6-1 | many | TGTGCCAGCAGTCGCGTAGCGGGAGGCCACGAGCAGTACTTC | CASSRVAGGHEQYF
- | 12 | TRBJ2-3 | TRBV28 | - | TGTGCCAGCAGTGCCATTCCAGATACGCAGTATTTT | CASSAIPDTQYF
- | 14 | TRBJ2-2 | TRBV27 | many | TGTGCCAGCAGTTTATTTAAGGCCGTCGGGGAGCTGTTTTTT | CASSLFKAVGELFF
TRBD1 | 15 | TRBJ2-1 | TRBV7-9 | many | TGTGCCAGCACAAGGGGGGGGACAGGGGATGATGAGCAGTTCTTC | CASTRGGTGDDEQFF
TRBD1 | 14 | TRBJ2-3 | TRBV29-1 | many | TGCAGCGTTGGAGGCCAGGGGGCCGGAGATACGCAGTATTTT | CSVGGQGAGDTQYF
- | 11 | TRBJ2-5 | TRBV29-1 | - | TGCAGCGCTGGGAAGGAAGAGACCCAGTACTTC | CSAGKEETQYF
- | 16 | TRBJ1-5 | TRBV12-3/TRBV12-4 | many | TGTGCCAGCAGTTTAGACTGGGAATTACAGAATCAGCCCCAGCATTTT | CASSLDWELQNQPQHF
- | 12 | TRBJ2-3 | TRBV3-1 | - | TGTGCCAGCAGCCGAGATAGGGATACGCAGTATTTT | CASSRDRDTQYF
TRBD2 | 14 | TRBJ2-7 | TRBV20-1 | many | TGCAGTGCACTCTCGGGACTAGCGGGATACGAGCAGTACTTC | CSALSGLAGYEQYF
TRBD2 | 21 | TRBJ2-1 | TRBV3-1 | - | TGTGCCAGCAGCCAGCGTCCCGGGAGTAGCGGGGGGCTTCGTTCCTACAATGAGCAGTTCTTC | CASSQRPGSSGGLRSYNEQFF
- | 13 | TRBJ2-5 | TRBV6-1 | many | TGTGCCAGCTCGTCGACGGACCAAGAGACCCAGTACTTC | CASSSTDQETQYF
TRBD2 | 13 | TRBJ2-7 | TRBV5-1 | - | TGCGCCAGCAGCTTTCTAGCGGGGTACGAGCAGTACTTC | CASSFLAGYEQYF
TRBD1 | 15 | TRBJ2-7 | TRBV19 | - | TGTGCCAGTAGTATCGCCCGAGACAGGGGCCACGAGCAGTACTTC | CASSIARDRGHEQYF
TRBD1 | 19 | TRBJ1-1 | TRBV25-1 | - | TGTGACAGCAGTGAATTTTTCTCTTCGGGTGACAGGGGAGACACTGAAGCTTTCTTT | CDSSEFFSSGDRGDTEAFF
TRBD1 | 14 | TRBJ1-2 | TRBV20-1 | many | TGCAGTGCTCCAGCGACAGGGGGGCCTTTGGGCTACACCTTC | CSAPATGGPLGYTF
TRBD2 | 20 | TRBJ2-7 | TRBV6-1 | - | TGTGCCAGCACTCCAACAGGTGGTGGGCTAGCGGGAGTTTCGTCTTACGAGCAGTACTTC | CASTPTGGGLAGVSSYEQYF